The rows below give T cell receptor beta chains drawn from one sample of a study of control samples from healthy donors and cancer patients. Produced via immunoSEQ multiplex PCR; TCRdb's table is partial and in-frame only. In the table there are 150,000 to 200,000 clones, 88% of which are singletons. Sequencing was performed on blood. The receptors were gathered from a woman in her 30s in good health. Both conserved end residues are part of each CDR3. The D gene is left open where the match is weak. A clone size is listed for some rows: how often the clone was seen (once, few, many), or a class if it is expanded.

NA,TRBJ2-3,TRBV2,NA,CASTSLGQPKADTQYF,TGTGCCAGCACCTCCCTAGGACAGCCTAAAGCAGATACGCAGTATTTT
NA,TRBJ2-3,TRBV5-5,TRBD2,CASSLGGLAGLTDTQYF,TGTGCCAGCAGCTTGGGGGGACTAGCGGGATTAACAGATACGCAGTATTTT
NA,TRBJ2-5,TRBV21-1,NA,CASSKATGPGGETQYF,TGTGCCAGCAGCAAAGCGACAGGGCCCGGAGGAGAGACCCAGTACTTC
once,TRBJ1-1,TRBV9,NA,CASSVGGGMNTEAFF,TGTGCCAGCAGCGTAGGTGGAGGGATGAACACTGAAGCTTTCTTT
NA,TRBJ2-1,TRBV30,NA,CAWSVRSGHNEQFF,TGTGCCTGGAGTGTACGCAGCGGCCACAATGAGCAGTTCTTC
NA,TRBJ1-2,TRBV29-1,TRBD1,CSVEGQGNGYTF,TGCAGCGTTGAAGGACAGGGTAACGGCTACACCTTC
NA,TRBJ1-2,TRBV20-1,NA,CSASLQGNYGYTF,TGCAGTGCTAGTCTGCAGGGAAACTATGGCTACACCTTC
NA,TRBJ1-2,TRBV2,NA,CASSEFGREYGYTF,TGTGCCAGCAGTGAATTTGGCCGGGAGTATGGCTACACCTTC
NA,TRBJ2-5,TRBV5-1,NA,CASSFVSGNNQETQYF,TGCGCCAGCAGCTTTGTATCCGGGAACAACCAAGAGACCCAGTACTTC
NA,TRBJ1-5,TRBV7-2,NA,CASSGRFNQPQHF,TGTGCCAGCAGCGGACGATTCAATCAGCCCCAGCATTTT
NA,TRBJ2-3,TRBV24-1,NA,CATSDLGGDSTDTQYF,TGTGCCACCAGTGATTTGGGAGGGGACAGCACAGATACGCAGTATTTT
NA,TRBJ2-7,TRBV5-4,TRBD2,CASSPSGSSYEQYF,TGTGCCAGCAGTCCAAGCGGGAGCTCCTACGAGCAGTACTTC
NA,TRBJ2-7,TRBV11-3,TRBD1,CASSRRTGEDEQCF,TGTGCCAGCAGCCGCCGGACAGGGGAGGACGAGCAGTGCTTC
NA,TRBJ1-1,TRBV7-9,NA,CASSPRRGGMNTEAFF,TGTGCCAGCAGCCCCCGTCGGGGGGGAATGAACACTGAAGCTTTCTTT
NA,TRBJ1-6,TRBV4-1,NA,CASSYDGLYNSPLHF,TGCGCCAGCAGCTACGACGGCCTCTATAATTCACCCCTCCACTTT
NA,TRBJ1-2,TRBV5-4,NA,CASSSLGPGESYTF,TGTGCCAGCAGCTCGCTAGGTCCAGGCGAGAGCTACACCTTC
NA,TRBJ2-7,TRBV11-2,TRBD1,CASSSGQALSYEQYF,TGTGCCAGCAGCTCGGGACAGGCTTTATCCTACGAGCAGTACTTC
NA,TRBJ1-4,TRBV28,NA,CASSLNRQVNEKLFF,TGTGCCAGCAGTTTAAATAGGCAGGTTAATGAAAAACTGTTTTTT
NA,TRBJ2-7,TRBV7-2,NA,CASSLGSTLSYEQYF,TGTGCCAGCAGCTTAGGTTCTACCCTCTCCTACGAGCAGTACTTC
NA,TRBJ2-5,TRBV4-1,TRBD2,CASSQVGLAGTQYF,TGCGCCAGCAGCCAAGTAGGCCTAGCGGGGACCCAGTACTTC
NA,TRBJ1-5,TRBV27,NA,CASSLSSGQGRPQHF,TGTGCCAGCAGTTTGAGCAGCGGGCAGGGTCGGCCCCAGCATTTT
NA,TRBJ1-1,TRBV4-2,NA,CASSQGSTGHLNTEAFF,TGTGCCAGCAGCCAAGGTAGTACGGGACACTTGAACACTGAAGCTTTCTTT
NA,TRBJ1-2,TRBV27,NA,CASSPMPVIPNYGYTF,TGTGCCAGCAGTCCAATGCCCGTTATACCTAACTATGGCTACACCTTC